These T cell receptor beta chains were read from a single sample in a study of blood T cell repertoires in COVID-19. TCRdb's copy holds only in-frame clones and misses some; the assay was immunoSEQ multiplex PCR. The sample lists under 250,000 clones; roughly 85% were seen once. The sample comprised peripheral blood. The source is a woman older than 75 with acute or convalescent COVID-19. CDR3s include the opening cysteine and the closing phenylalanine or tryptophan. A D gene is named only where the DNA matches it firmly.

>TRBV6-5|TRBD1|15|TRBJ2-3
CASSTGSLGTDTQYF
>TRBV7-3|TRBD2|14|TRBJ2-1
CASSLGGAGNEQFF
>TRBV6-2/TRBV6-3|-|14|TRBJ2-7
CASSSHRDSYEQYF
>TRBV10-1|-|17|TRBJ1-2
CASWGKAGFASCYGYTF
>TRBV5-1|TRBD2|15|TRBJ2-1
CASSLAGRQPNEQFF
>TRBV24-1|-|13|TRBJ1-5
CATGGEGNQPQHF
>TRBV19|TRBD1|15|TRBJ2-7
CASSSQTGGSYEQYF
>TRBV10-3|-|14|TRBJ1-1
CAISLDRQNTEAFF
>TRBV29-1|-|14|TRBJ1-1
CSVEENTGGTEAFF
>TRBV5-6|-|11|TRBJ1-5
CASSSREQILF
>TRBV7-9|-|12|TRBJ1-1
CASSRVNTEAFF
>TRBV3-1/TRBV3-2|-|13|TRBJ2-1
CASSQNGHVKQFF
>TRBV7-6|TRBD2|15|TRBJ2-3
CASSPGGRGGDTQYF
>TRBV10-3|TRBD1|18|TRBJ1-5
CAISDQDRAIDSNQPQHF
>TRBV11-3|-|14|TRBJ2-1
CASSLISSVGEQFF
>TRBV7-3|-|15|TRBJ1-3
CARPRQNLSGNTIYF
>TRBV18|-|12|TRBJ2-3
CASSPGPDTQYF
>TRBV6-1|-|17|TRBJ1-4
CASSEQGRGATNEKLFF